The 27 T cell receptor beta chains presented below share a single source sample, sequenced in a study of radiation and T cells in renal cell carcinoma. Noted time point: blood 4 weeks post-SBRT, at nephrectomy. Treatment reported: 15 Gy SBRT to primary tumor, nephrectomy 4 weeks later. The assay was immunoSEQ multiplex PCR, and TCRdb's table has in-frame clones only and misses some. The sample shows roughly 170,000 clones, roughly 90% of them seen only once. The material sequenced was blood, taken from a patient whose treatment included radiotherapy and nephrectomy. Receptor source: a woman aged 45 to 65 with renal cell carcinoma.

V gene TRBV4-1 combines with J gene TRBJ2-7, with 9 bases matching TRBD1. This CDR3 region has 15 residues. V shed 2 bases, J shed 5 bases, and the junction held 7 bases outside the gene matches. Germline CDR1 is MGHRA and CDR2 is YSYEKL. For the CDR3, the DNA is TGCGCCAGCAGCCAAATGGGACAGGGTAGTCACGAGCAGTACTTC. Encoded protein: CASSQMGQGSHEQYF.

The V call is TRBV5-6, the J call TRBJ2-7, with D perhaps TRBD1 or TRBD2 (5 bases each). V dropped 2 bases and J dropped 0 bases, with 15 bases sitting between them. The CDR3 loop spans 16 amino acids. Germline V CDR1 and CDR2: SGHDT, YYEEEE. The CDR3 loop is CASSFNGAFVSYEQYF. DNA of the CDR3: TGTGCCAGCAGCTTTAACGGGGCCTTCGTCTCCTACGAGCAGTACTTC. Using reference TRBV5-6 and TRBJ2-7 for the parts outside the CDR3, the full variable domain is DAGVTQSPTHLIKTRGQQVTLRCSPKSGHDTVSWYQQALGQGPQFIFQYYEEEERQRGNFPDRFSGHQFPNYSSELNVNALLLGDSALYLCASSFNGAFVSYEQYFGPGTRLTVT.

The gene calls are TRBV21-1 and TRBJ1-2; the table's D gene call, TRBD1, was not cross checked with the DNA. TRBV21-1 is designated a pseudogene. The CDR3 totals 15 residues. The CDR3 region is CASSPPGQAGYGYTF. CDR3 nucleotide sequence: TGTGCCAGCAGCCCTCCTGGACAGGCCGGCTATGGCTACACCTTC.

The chain carries TRBV5-1 and TRBJ2-3; D unclear. The germline V gene encodes CDR1 SGHRS and CDR2 YFSETQ. This CDR3 is built from 14 residues. V was shortened by 5 bases and J by 5 bases, with 15 bases between the two germline ends. The CDR3 is CASSPLSSRDTQYF. The CDR3 coding sequence is TGCGCCAGCAGTCCTTTGTCATCCAGAGATACGCAGTATTTT.

This clone has only one observation. At one end, the junction sequence differs from germline, possibly due to a read error. V usage is TRBV7-7 and J usage is TRBJ2-3, with D tentatively TRBD2 (6 bases). Germline lookup yields CDR1 SSHAT and CDR2 FNYEAQ (reference sequence). This CDR3 spans 17 amino acids. In DNA, the CDR3 is TGTGCTAGCAGCTTAGATTCGGGGACTTCTAGCACAGATACGCAGTATTTT. This codes for CASSLDSGTSSTDTQYF. Based on the CDR3 plus reference TRBV7-7 and TRBJ2-3, the full variable domain is GAGVSQSPRYKVTKRGQDVTLRCDPISSHATLYWYQQALGQGPEFLTYFNYEAQPDKSGLPSDRFSAERPEGSISTLTIQRTEQRDSAMYRCASSLDSGTSSTDTQYFGPGTRLTVL.

V and J are TRBV6-5 and TRBJ1-5, with 9 bases that match TRBD1. The CDR3 is 14 residues long. Germline CDR1 is MNHEY and CDR2 is SVGAGI. V shed 6 bases and J 5 bases; nucleotides not matched to a gene: 5. Written as DNA, the CDR3 is TGTGCCAGCAGAGAAACAGGGGGCGATCAGCCCCAGCATTTT. The encoded protein is CASRETGGDQPQHF.

The chain links TRBV9 to TRBJ2-7; 9 positions agree with TRBD1. J gave up 3 bases and V 3 bases, and 10 bases lay outside the gene matches. The CDR3 runs to 16 residues. Germline V CDR1 and CDR2: SGDLS, YYNGEE. The CDR3 nucleotides read TGTGCCAGCAGCGCAGATGCCGGGACAGGGAGCTACGAGCAGTACTTC. It encodes CASSADAGTGSYEQYF.

The chain recombines TRBV11-2 with TRBJ2-3; possibly TRBD1 or TRBD2 for D (5 bases each). Germline V gene lookup returns CDR1 SGHAT and CDR2 FQNNGV. The CDR3 is 16 amino acids. V lost 1 base and J lost 3, with 14 bases in between. The CDR3 nucleotides read TGTGCCAGCAGCTTAGGGGTACGGGGCAGGACAGATACGCAGTATTTT. Amino acid sequence: CASSLGVRGRTDTQYF.

The gene calls are TRBV18 and TRBJ1-2, with a possible D match to TRBD1 (5 bases). Trimming removed 3 bases from V and 3 bases from J, with 8 bases in between. CDR1 and CDR2 from the germline V gene are KGHSH and LQKENI. This CDR3 region has 13 residues. CDR3 sequence reads: CASSPQQDYGYTF. The CDR3 nucleotides are TGTGCCAGCTCACCTCAACAGGACTATGGCTACACCTTC.

This clone is a singleton in its sample. This chain links TRBV6-1 with TRBJ2-7; D might be TRBD1 or TRBD2, each matching 5 bases. Germline loops: CDR1 MNHNS, CDR2 SASEGT. V lost 4 bases to trimming and J lost 3 bases, with 19 bases between them. This CDR3 has 16 amino acids. The CDR3 region has the DNA TGTGCCAGCAGTGGAGGGATACTAGACAGCTTCTACGAGCAGTACTTC. This translates into CASSGGILDSFYEQYF.

The chain carries TRBV5-5 and TRBJ2-7, with D hard to call. Germline V gene data show CDR1 as SGHKS and CDR2 as YYEKEE (reference sequence). The CDR3 covers 13 residues. V lost 0 bases, J lost 0 bases, and 4 bases lay in between. CDR3 in DNA: TGTGCCAGCAGCTTGGAAATCTCCTACGAGCAGTACTTC. Translating it yields CASSLEISYEQYF.

This chain uses TRBV27 with TRBJ2-7, with TRBD1 matching over 7 bases. Per the germline V gene, CDR1 is MNHEY and CDR2 is SMNVEV (reference sequence). The ends lost 4 bases at V and 2 bases at J; junction bases unmatched: 17. This CDR3 contains 18 residues. The CDR3 region is CASSSIKGQAHPTYEQYF. The CDR3 DNA reads TGTGCCAGCAGTTCCATTAAAGGACAGGCCCACCCCACCTACGAGCAGTACTTC.

The chain carries TRBV7-8 and TRBJ1-6, with no clear D. The germline CDR1 and CDR2 sequences are SGHVS and FQNEAQ. The CDR3 extends over 15 amino acids. Trimming shortened V by 3 bases and J by 4 bases, and 10 bases separated the two germline ends. CDR3 region: CASSFRPKYNSPLHF. The CDR3 nucleotides are TGTGCCAGCAGCTTCCGACCGAAGTATAATTCACCCCTCCACTTT.

Only one count was recorded for this clone. The gene calls are TRBV7-9 and TRBJ1-2, with D perhaps matching TRBD1 (5 bases). Germline-derived CDR1 and CDR2 are SEHNR and FQNEAQ (reference sequence). There are 15 residues in the CDR3. The V gene lost 3 bases and the J gene lost 8 bases, with 19 bases spanning the gap. This CDR3 reads CASSLGTGREKGYTF. The DNA of the CDR3 is TGTGCCAGCAGCTTGGGAACGGGGCGGGAGAAAGGCTACACCTTC. The entire variable domain, with the rest obtained from reference TRBV7-9 and TRBJ1-2, is as follows: DTGVSQNPRHKITKRGQNVTFRCDPISEHNRLYWYRQTLGQGPEFLTYFQNEAQLEKSRLLSDRFSAERPKGSFSTLEIQRTEQGDSAMYLCASSLGTGREKGYTFGSGTRLTVV.

The chain uses TRBV7-3 and TRBJ2-7, with D perhaps given as TRBD1 or TRBD2 (7 bases each). This CDR3 is built from 13 residues. Germline V gene sequence: CDR1 SGHTA, CDR2 FQGTGA. V lost 5 bases, J lost 5 bases, and 13 bases lay in between. Here the CDR3 reads CASSRQGGDEQYF. The DNA for the CDR3 is TGTGCCAGCAGCCGCCAGGGGGGGGACGAGCAGTACTTC.

The sample holds a few counts of this clone. Other DNA variants within this sample encode the same CDR3. This chain links TRBV19 with TRBJ1-5; unclear D gene. CDR3 length: 13 amino acids. CDR1 is LNHDA, CDR2 SQIVND, per germline (reference sequence). Trimming cost V 5 bases and J 5 bases, with 10 bases left between them. The CDR3 DNA reads as TGTGCCAGTAGTTTCTCTCGGGATCAGCCCCAGCATTTT. Its translation is CASSFSRDQPQHF.

The rearrangement joins TRBV11-2 to TRBJ2-7; TRBD1 matches at 8 bases. The CDR3 is 16 amino acids. Germline V gene data show CDR1 as SGHAT and CDR2 as FQNNGV. The junction had 9 bases not matched to a gene; V was cut back by 0 bases and J by 5 bases. For the CDR3, the DNA is TGTGCCAGCAGCTTAGATCTAATCAGGGGGCTTGACGAGCAGTACTTC. Protein: CASSLDLIRGLDEQYF.

The chain employs TRBV2 and TRBJ2-5; maybe TRBD1 (5 bases). V gave up 7 bases and J gave up 5 bases, with 20 bases separating them. Germline values: CDR1 SNHLY, CDR2 FYNNEI. The CDR3 loop spans 15 amino acids. The CDR3 DNA follows: TGTGCCAGCACCCGAAACCCAGGGCTGGCCGAGACCCAGTACTTC. This translates into CASTRNPGLAETQYF.

This rearrangement joins TRBV5-6 to TRBJ2-7; D is possibly TRBD2 (6 bases). The CDR3 sequence is 17 residues long. Germline V CDR1 and CDR2: SGHDT, YYEEEE. With 6 bases removed from V and 2 bases from J, the gap between germline ends came to 24 bases. CDR3 residues: CASTSGTFGKSPYEQYF. DNA for the CDR3: TGTGCCAGCACCTCAGGGACTTTCGGTAAGTCCCCCTACGAGCAGTACTTC. Full variable domain (missing parts from reference TRBV5-6 and TRBJ2-7): DAGVTQSPTHLIKTRGQQVTLRCSPKSGHDTVSWYQQALGQGPQFIFQYYEEEERQRGNFPDRFSGHQFPNYSSELNVNALLLGDSALYLCASTSGTFGKSPYEQYFGPGTRLTVT.

The chain has TRBV5-1 and TRBJ2-1, with 8 bases fitting TRBD1. This CDR3 is 17 amino acids long. Germline V gives CDR1 SGHRS, CDR2 YFSETQ. V was pared by 0 bases and J by 5 bases, with 10 bases of the junction left unmatched. The CDR3 DNA is TGCGCCAGCAGCTTGGAAGTAGGGACAGGACGTGACAATGAGCAGTTCTTC. Translating it yields CASSLEVGTGRDNEQFF.

The CDR3 sequence: CANGLAGDIFSTDTQYF. As DNA, the CDR3 is TGCGCCAACGGACTAGCGGGGGATATATTTAGCACAGATACGCAGTATTTT. The chain combines TRBV10-1 with TRBJ2-3, with 13 bases that match TRBD2. This CDR3 has 17 amino acids. Germline CDR1 WNHNN, CDR2 SYGVQD (reference sequence). Trimming took 10 bases from V and 0 from J; bases not matched to a gene: 10.

The V and J genes are TRBV6-5 and TRBJ1-5; no definite D call. Germline V gene data show CDR1 as MNHEY and CDR2 as SVGAGI. The CDR3 runs 14 residues. The V end was cut by 2 bases, the J end by 3 bases, with 8 bases between. The CDR3, as DNA: TGTGCCAGCAGTTACGGTAATGCCAATCAGCCCCAGCATTTT. Its protein is CASSYGNANQPQHF.

This clone occurred once. V usage is TRBV7-2 and J usage is TRBJ2-5; a possible D gene is TRBD1 (5 bases). Germline CDR1 reads SGHTA; CDR2 reads FQGNSA. V lost 5 bases and J lost 4, with 23 bases in between. The CDR3 is made up of 17 amino acids. The CDR3 spells CASSPGWGRNIRETQYF. For the CDR3, the DNA is TGTGCCAGCAGCCCAGGGTGGGGCAGGAATATTCGAGAGACCCAGTACTTC.

This chain uses TRBV20-1 with TRBJ2-5; D is unclear. Trimming removed 3 bases from V and 5 bases from J, with 7 bases in between. Germline CDR1 and CDR2: DFQATT and SNEGSKA (reference sequence). The CDR3 runs 11 residues. This CDR3 reads CSASPPETQYF. The CDR3 coding sequence is TGCAGTGCTAGTCCGCCCGAGACCCAGTACTTC.

V is TRBV5-1 and J is TRBJ2-2; 7 bases map to TRBD1. V gave up 4 bases and J gave up 5 bases; unmatched junction bases: 8. The V gene's germline CDR1 is SGHRS and CDR2 YFSETQ. The CDR3 extends over 15 amino acids. The CDR3 DNA is TGCGCCAGCAGCACAGGGGTGCGAAAAACCGGGGAGCTGTTTTTT. This sequence encodes CASSTGVRKTGELFF.

This clone was detected once. The chain is built from TRBV4-2 and TRBJ1-2; no clear D gene. V lost 0 bases, J lost 5 bases, and 7 bases lay in between. CDR1 and CDR2 from the germline V gene are LGHNA and YNFKEQ. The CDR3 length is 13 residues. CDR3 nucleotide sequence: TGTGCCAGCAGCCAAGAAACCTTATATGGCTACACCTTC. This encodes CASSQETLYGYTF.

Written as DNA, the CDR3 is TGTGCCAGCAGCGCCACAGGACCGGGAGGCTATGGCTACACCTTC. Encoded protein: CASSATGPGGYGYTF. The V call is TRBV9, the J call TRBJ1-2; D may be TRBD1 (5 bases). CDR3 length equals 15 residues. Trimming left V 3 bases short and J 4 bases short, with 16 bases between. Germline values: CDR1 SGDLS, CDR2 YYNGEE. Filled out from reference TRBV9 and TRBJ1-2, the complete variable domain reads DSGVTQTPKHLITATGQRVTLRCSPRSGDLSVYWYQQSLDQGLQFLIQYYNGEERAKGNILERFSAQQFPDLHSELNLSSLELGDSALYFCASSATGPGGYGYTFGSGTRLTVV.